The sequence of this T cell receptor beta chain was determined in a study of shared clonotypes between healthy human individuals (dated by TCRdb to 2019 to 2021). Turning to the overall study: A couple of women and three men aged 18 to 49 years were included in the cohort. The study deeply sequenced blood TCR repertoires of about five healthy adults to estimate repertoire size and the extent of clonotype sharing between individuals. For each donor, CD4 naive and CD4 memory were each run on three plates, CD8 naive on two plates, and CD8 memory on one plate. Each donor's leukapheresis produced roughly between roughly 0.85 and 10 billion PBMCs. To increase sequencing depth and limit assay-specific biases, TCR repertoire library preparation and sequencing were carried out by different laboratories using diverse techniques. Paper-wide results and their limitations: Compared with non-shared clonotypes, the clonotypes found in all four sorted-subset donors had higher generation probabilities. Sampling was restricted to blood, and TCR repertoires in tissue are likely to differ from TCR repertoires in blood. When several donors were compared, the shared fraction of clonotypes was around 5% for naive CD4, around 3.5% for naive CD8, more than 2% for memory CD4, and less than 0.45% for memory CD8. The small number of donors limited the genetic and exposure-history diversity represented. Naive subsets generally had larger estimated clonotype richness than memory subsets. Based on pairwise subsampling, the degree of clonotype sharing among donors was expected to be affected by sequencing depth. Even with the large sequencing depth, rarefaction of the sorted-subset datasets indicated that sequencing was incomplete.

For CDR1 and CDR2, the germline V gene lists MNHEY and SVGAGI. Including the terminal cysteine and phenylalanine, the CDR3 comprises 15 residues. CDR3 DNA is the only sequence kept; it has 45 bases, read in frame from the first base. Trimming takes 4 bases off V and 4 bases off J; junction bases not matched to a gene: 8. TCR CDR3 regions were amplified from genomic DNA by multiplex PCR using the deep immunoSEQ assay. Genomic DNA extracted from each cell subset was distributed evenly over all wells of several immunoSEQ 96-well plates, and each plate served as one replicate. For sorted subsets, roughly 190 ng of genomic DNA, equivalent to 25,000 to 35,000 T cell genomes, went into each replicate PCR. Purified libraries were measured with a Qubit 3.0 fluorometer, size-checked on a Bioanalyzer 2100, and measured again with the KAPA Library Quantification kit. A separate single-read 150-cycle Illumina NextSeq 550 flow cell was used to sequence each immunoSEQ 96-well plate. The published analysis was carried out like this. Because the immunoSEQ output held only junctional sequences and lacked quality scores, the filtering could not match the filtering applied to full-length reads. To assign V/J genes and CDR3, sequences were annotated against IMGT germline references using PyIR, a Python wrapper for IgBLAST v1.9. Reads were removed for weak V/J assignments (E-value above 1e-6), missing CDR3, stop codons, out-of-frame junctions, or ambiguous translated residues. A V3J clonotype was defined by an identical inferred V gene, J gene, and CDR3 amino acid sequence. The percentage overlap between two repertoires was calculated by dividing the number of shared unique clonotypes by the size of the smaller repertoire. Repertoire richness was assessed with RTK rarefaction, the Chao1 estimator, and Recon v2.1 estimates of unobserved clonotypes. Generation probabilities for all TCRbeta clonotypes obtained by the gDNA method from a handful of donors were computed using OLGA. The table was pulled from immuneACCESS by TCRdb, which kept in-frame rearrangements only. Such tables lose some clones; where checked, under half of the loss comes from unresolved V genes, and the rest has no known cause. V and J calls and clone size are those listed in that table; D and trimming were worked out from the DNA. This sample is represented by some 2,400,000 clones; 90% to 96% of them were singletons. The ten largest clones represent 0.13% of the sample.

For this clone: The clone's antigen remains unknown. Qualities for individual bases were not recorded, and no much larger clone is one base off.

Healthy HIV-negative adults with no recently reported acute infections or vaccinations were included as donors. Every donor was a Caucasian adult living in Nashville, Tennessee, USA. Magnetic negative selection was used to enrich CD4+ T cells, after which naive cells were positively selected on CD45RA and the negative fraction became the memory subset. Blood was collected by leukapheresis, and PBMCs were isolated by Ficoll-Histopaque density gradient centrifugation and then cryopreserved in liquid nitrogen vapor phase. Analytical flow cytometry was used to check the purity and quantity of every magnetically sorted T cell population. Genomic DNA was isolated from each sorted fraction and quantified by UV absorbance on a Nanodrop 2000c.

This TCR was recovered from a man younger than 30 in good health. Sequencing input: naive CD4+ T cells sorted from blood. The cell subset or site tag for this specimen amounts to: CD45RA+ positively selected. The chain couples TRBV6-5 to TRBJ2-3; TRBD2 aligns with 7 central bases. The nucleotide sequence reads TGTGCCAGCAGTTCCGGGGGGTTAGAGGCAGATACGCAGTATTTT. This translates into CASSSGGLEADTQYF.